The present entry profiles one T cell receptor (beta chain) with its context. This sample was taken from a study of blood T cell repertoires in COVID-19. The assay was immunoSEQ multiplex PCR, and TCRdb's table has in-frame clones only and misses some. The sample records tens of thousands of clones, more than 75% being singletons. The sequence was collected from a woman aged 70 to 79 with acute or convalescent COVID-19. The source material was peripheral blood.

DNA of the CDR3: TGTGCCAGCAGCGTAGGGCAGGGGGCCGGGGAGCTGTTTTTT. This codes for CASSVGQGAGELFF. This chain links TRBV9 with TRBJ2-2; TRBD1 aligns across 7 bases. This CDR3 has 14 amino acids. V shed 0 bases, J shed 6 bases, and the junction held 2 bases outside the gene matches. Germline V gene sequence: CDR1 SGDLS, CDR2 YYNGEE.